The clone carrying this TCR beta chain has a count of ten or more. This sample was taken from a study of prognosis after radiotherapy for stage I lung cancer. This CDR3 contains 15 residues. Trimming shortened V by 4 bases and J by 0 bases, and 14 bases separated the two germline ends. Germline V gives CDR1 SGDLS, CDR2 YYNGEE. The TCR beta CDR3 region was amplified from genomic DNA, with two rounds of multiplex PCR being used for the amplification. The first round of PCR was done with primers that matched each TRBV and TRBJ gene. TCRdb re-called the multiplex PCR reads with MiXCR, one entry per CDR3 protein. Of about 16,000 distinct CDR3 sequences listed, about a third were seen once; the top ten hold approximately 25%.

The sample in question was PBMCs, obtained before or after stereotactic body radiation therapy (not recorded which). The source is a donor of 50 years or more with non-small cell lung cancer. The V call is TRBV9, the J call TRBJ2-7; no definite D call. The CDR3 sequence: CASSLYSDHSYEQYF. CDR3 bases: TGTGCCAGCAGCCTCTATTCGGACCACTCCTACGAGCAGTACTTC.